One TCR beta chain is described in this entry. An end of the junction differs from the germline gene, which may be a read error. A second PCR, run for about 6 to 12 cycles, used a sample-barcoded 5' primer plus a J-beta primer mix. Each cDNA molecule was tagged by a template-switch adaptor that had 12 random nucleotides. TCRdb itself ran the 5' RACE reads through MiXCR, one entry per CDR3 protein. The data contain about 1,600,000 distinct CDR3 sequences, roughly 45% of them singletons. The data originate from a study of blood T cells in healthy people across ages. Germline V CDR1 and CDR2: MNHNY, SVGAGI (reference sequence). CDR3 size: 15 residues.

Sequences were obtained from blood. The chain recombines TRBV6-6 with TRBJ2-3, with 8 bases matching TRBD1. The sequence derives from a woman in her late teens or twenties in good health. The CDR3 sequence is CAGSSKGQGADTQYF. CDR3 coding DNA: TGTGCCGGCAGCTCTAAAGGACAGGGCGCAGATACGCAGTATTTT.